The 7 T cell receptor beta chains given below trace back to one sample, sequenced in a study of cytomegalovirus exposure and HLA in healthy donors listed by TCRdb under 2017. The library was made by the immunoSEQ multiplex PCR assay. TCRdb re-hosts the immuneACCESS table, in-frame sequences only. Its copies lack some clones; in the studies checked, an unresolved V gene accounts for under half of them, and the cause for the rest is not known. The sample table records 160,000 or so clones; approximately 80% of these occur just once. The top ten clonotypes cover 2% to 2.5% of the sample. The specimen was PBMCs. The source is a man aged 30 to 39 in good health and CMV-seropositive.

J is TRBJ1-2 and V is TRBV4-3; D is ambiguous. This CDR3 spans 14 amino acids. Germline V CDR1 and CDR2: LGHNA, YSLEER. V lost 5 bases to trimming and J lost 5 bases, with 15 bases between them. CDR3 sequence reads: CASSSAGFGYGYTF. The CDR3 coding sequence is TGCGCCAGCAGCTCGGCAGGCTTTGGGTATGGCTACACCTTC.

The chain links TRBV28 to TRBJ2-2; TRBD2 agrees at 7 bases. The CDR3 has 16 residues. The junction had 13 bases not matched to a gene; V was cut back by 7 bases and J by 5 bases. Germline assignment: CDR1 MDHEN and CDR2 SYDVKM. The CDR3 DNA follows: TGTGCCAGCACCGACGGACGGCAGGGAGGGACCGGGGAGCTGTTTTTT. It codes for CASTDGRQGGTGELFF.

The chain links TRBV30 to TRBJ2-1; D is unresolved. The V gene lost 5 bases and the J gene lost 1 base, with 6 bases spanning the gap. The CDR3 totals 12 residues. Germline values: CDR1 GTSNPN, CDR2 SVGIG (reference sequence). The CDR3 sequence is CAWGLSYNEQFF. CDR3 nucleotide sequence: TGTGCCTGGGGGCTTTCCTACAATGAGCAGTTCTTC.

This chain connects TRBV18 to TRBJ1-6, with D tentatively TRBD1 (5 bases). Germline V gene lookup returns CDR1 KGHSH and CDR2 LQKENI. The CDR3 consists of 15 residues. The V end lost 3 bases, the J end lost 5 bases, and 11 bases lay between the germline ends. The DNA of the CDR3 is TGTGCCAGCTCACCCCCGCCAGGGCATAATTCACCCCTCCACTTT. It specifies CASSPPPGHNSPLHF.

The chain couples TRBV5-8 to TRBJ1-2; 11 positions match TRBD1. This CDR3 is built from 15 residues. From germline, CDR1 is SGHTS and CDR2 YDEGEE. Unmatched junction bases numbered 5, after V lost 3 bases and J lost 4 bases. In DNA, the CDR3 is TGTGCCAGCAGCTCCGGACAGGGGGCGCGCTATGGCTACACCTTC. Translating gives CASSSGQGARYGYTF.

The chain employs TRBV7-8 and TRBJ1-2; the match to TRBD1 covers 10 bases. Germline CDR1 is SGHVS and CDR2 is FQNEAQ. The junction had 7 bases not matched to a gene; V was cut back by 5 bases and J by 7 bases. This CDR3 has 14 residues. The CDR3 spells CASSRGTGALGYTF. The CDR3, as DNA: TGTGCCAGCAGCCGCGGGACAGGGGCTCTTGGCTACACCTTC. The full variable domain, rest sourced from reference TRBV7-8 and TRBJ1-2, is GAGVSQSPRYKVAKRGQDVALRCDPISGHVSLFWYQQALGQGPEFLTYFQNEAQLDKSGLPSDRFFAERPEGSVSTLKIQRTQQEDSAVYLCASSRGTGALGYTFGSGTRLTVV.

The J gene is TRBJ1-1, the V gene TRBV7-2; perhaps TRBD1 as D (5 bases). The V end was cut by 2 bases, the J end by 6 bases, with 7 bases between. The length of the CDR3 is 12 residues. The germline V gene has CDR1 SGHTA and CDR2 FQGNSA. CDR3: CASSLQGSEAFF. CDR3 sequence (DNA): TGTGCCAGCAGCTTACAGGGCTCTGAAGCTTTCTTT.